This entry lists 28 T cell receptor beta chains sequenced from one sample in a study of technical replicates of blood from a few donors. Some clones are missing from TCRdb's copy, which holds only in-frame ones; the method was immunoSEQ multiplex PCR. This sample has under 85,000 clones, with 96% found just once. The sample consisted of T cells isolated from PBMCs. These TCRs come from a human donor in good health.

The chain recombines TRBV9 with TRBJ2-3; D unclear. V dropped 0 bases and J dropped 0 bases, with 11 bases sitting between them. This CDR3 is 16 amino acids long. Germline lookup yields CDR1 SGDLS and CDR2 YYNGEE. Written as DNA, the CDR3 is TGTGCCAGCAGCGTAGCCCCAGAGGTTAGCACAGATACGCAGTATTTT. It specifies CASSVAPEVSTDTQYF.

This chain uses TRBV7-2 with TRBJ2-1; 7 bases line up with TRBD1. Trimming at V came to 4 bases and at J to 3 bases, leaving 6 bases not matched to a gene. Germline V gene sequence: CDR1 SGHTA, CDR2 FQGNSA. CDR3 length equals 15 residues. The CDR3 sequence: CASSYPGQSYNEQFF. The CDR3 bases are TGTGCCAGCAGCTACCCGGGACAGAGCTACAATGAGCAGTTCTTC.

The gene calls are TRBV28 and TRBJ2-1, with 7 bases matching TRBD2. Germline CDR1 and CDR2: MDHEN and SYDVKM. V lost 6 bases to trimming and J lost 7 bases; unmatched junction nucleotides: 6. The CDR3 runs 13 residues. CDR3 in amino acids: CASSSGGRNEQFF. The CDR3 DNA sequence: TGTGCCAGCAGCTCCGGGGGGAGGAATGAGCAGTTCTTC. The variable domain in full, completed from reference TRBV28 and TRBJ2-1, reads DVKVTQSSRYLVKRTGEKVFLECVQDMDHENMFWYRQDPGLGLRLIYFSYDVKMKEKGDIPEGYSVSREKKERFSLILESASTNQTSMYLCASSSGGRNEQFFGPGTRLTVL.

The rearrangement uses TRBV6-5 and TRBJ1-2, with 8 nucleotides matching TRBD1. Germline V gene data show CDR1 as MNHEY and CDR2 as SVGAGI. V lost 7 bases and J lost 5; bases outside the gene matches: 6. CDR3 length equals 13 residues. This CDR3 reads CASTATGAYGYTF. The CDR3 bases are TGTGCCAGCACCGCGACAGGGGCATATGGCTACACCTTC.

The CDR3 here is CASSSDRGTGANVLTF. CDR3 nucleotide sequence: TGTGCCAGCAGTTCGGACAGGGGAACTGGGGCCAACGTCCTGACTTTC. V gene TRBV28 combines with J gene TRBJ2-6, with TRBD1 identical over 9 bases. This CDR3 contains 16 residues. V shed 4 bases, J shed 2 bases, and the junction held 3 bases outside the gene matches. Germline V gene lookup returns CDR1 MDHEN and CDR2 SYDVKM.

The chain joins TRBV19 to TRBJ1-4; D is ambiguous. The CDR3 has 11 amino acids. Germline V gene lookup returns CDR1 LNHDA and CDR2 SQIVND (reference sequence). Trimming stripped 10 bases from V and 0 bases from J, with 3 bases between. CDR3 sequence: CATATNEKLFF. The CDR3 DNA reads as TGTGCCACGGCAACTAATGAAAAACTGTTTTTT.

This clone was seen once. The J gene is TRBJ2-5, the V gene TRBV28, with D unresolved. Germline V gene lookup returns CDR1 MDHEN and CDR2 SYDVKM. With 7 bases removed from V and 4 bases from J, the gap between germline ends came to 10 bases. The CDR3 runs 12 residues. CDR3: CASTLEGETQYF. CDR3 DNA: TGTGCCAGCACCCTAGAAGGAGAGACCCAGTACTTC.

The rearrangement links TRBV7-9 to TRBJ1-3; the D gene is possibly TRBD1 (6 bases). The CDR3 covers 14 residues. V lost 2 bases and J 8 bases, leaving 13 bases between the germline ends. The V gene's germline CDR1 is SEHNR and CDR2 FQNEAQ (reference sequence). This chain's CDR3 is CASSLSTGTDTIYF. The CDR3 DNA follows: TGTGCCAGCAGCTTATCTACAGGGACGGACACCATATATTTT.

The CDR3 nucleotides read TGTGCCAGCAGCTTAGGCCTCAGGGGGGAGCAGTTCTTC. This sequence encodes CASSLGLRGEQFF. The gene calls are TRBV7-2 and TRBJ2-1, with 7 bases that match TRBD1. The ends lost 1 base at V and 10 bases at J; junction bases unmatched: 4. The CDR3 runs to 13 residues. Per the germline V gene, CDR1 is SGHTA and CDR2 is FQGNSA.

The J gene is TRBJ2-4, the V gene TRBV5-6; D might be TRBD2 (6 bases). Trimming left V 2 bases short and J 16 bases short, with 16 bases between. The CDR3 covers 12 residues. Germline V gene sequence: CDR1 SGHDT, CDR2 YYEEEE. The CDR3 region has the DNA TGTGCCAGCAGCTTTACGGGACTTCGGCATTACTTC. Its translation: CASSFTGLRHYF.

This clone appeared a single time. The chain joins TRBV4-1 to TRBJ1-1; TRBD1 matches at 11 bases. Trimming removed 3 bases from V and 7 bases from J; junction bases left unmatched: 4. Germline V gene lookup returns CDR1 MGHRA and CDR2 YSYEKL. The CDR3 is 14 residues long. CDR3 bases: TGCGCCAGCAGCCAGGACAGGGGGCTAGGTGAAGCTTTCTTT. It yields the protein CASSQDRGLGEAFF.

The CDR3 here is CASSEHSNQPQHF. The CDR3 coding sequence is TGTGCCAGCAGTGAACATAGCAATCAGCCCCAGCATTTT. The chain has TRBV6-1 and TRBJ1-5; D is ambiguous. There are 13 residues in the CDR3. Germline lookup yields CDR1 MNHNS and CDR2 SASEGT. The V and J ends lost 2 bases and 0 bases respectively, with 2 bases between them.

The chain carries TRBV9 and TRBJ2-7, with D tentatively TRBD1 (6 bases). V lost 4 bases and J lost 2, with 16 bases in between. Germline V gene sequence: CDR1 SGDLS, CDR2 YYNGEE. This CDR3 is built from 15 residues. CDR3 loop: CASSPSRDIAYEQYF. The CDR3 DNA sequence: TGTGCCAGCAGCCCGAGCCGGGACATAGCCTACGAGCAGTACTTC.

CDR3 amino acids: CAWSVFLTSGSLHEQYF. The CDR3 DNA sequence: TGTGCCTGGAGTGTCTTTTTAACTAGCGGGAGTTTGCACGAGCAGTACTTC. The chain couples TRBV30 to TRBJ2-7; the match to TRBD2 covers 11 bases. Germline CDR1 GTSNPN, CDR2 SVGIG (reference sequence). The length of the CDR3 is 17 residues. V dropped 0 bases and J dropped 5; count of bases not matched to a gene: 12.

The chain couples TRBV6-5 to TRBJ2-1; D possibly corresponds to TRBD1 (6 bases). V was trimmed by 0 bases and J by 0 bases, leaving 9 bases between them. This CDR3 is built from 16 residues. Looked up from germline, CDR1 is MNHEY and CDR2 is SVGAGI. CDR3 loop: CASSYSTRGSYNEQFF. CDR3 DNA sequence: TGTGCCAGCAGTTACTCGACCAGGGGCTCCTACAATGAGCAGTTCTTC.

This clone occurred once. This chain joins TRBV27 and TRBJ1-4; no clear D gene. The CDR3 is 13 amino acids. The V end was cut by 8 bases, the J end by 5 bases, with 12 bases between. In germline, CDR1 is MNHEY, CDR2 SMNVEV (reference sequence). DNA of the CDR3: TGTGCCAGCTCTTTGACCGGGAATGAAAAACTGTTTTTT. It yields the protein CASSLTGNEKLFF.

The chain links TRBV19 to TRBJ2-5; 10 nucleotides match TRBD1. This CDR3 region has 15 residues. CDR1 is LNHDA and CDR2 is SQIVND in the germline V gene (reference sequence). J lost 7 bases, V lost 6 bases, and 11 bases had no gene match. This CDR3 reads CASRVRQGAQGTQYF. The CDR3 DNA follows: TGTGCCAGTAGGGTGAGACAGGGGGCGCAGGGGACCCAGTACTTC. The full variable domain, with the rest looked up from reference TRBV19 and TRBJ2-5, is DGGITQSPKYLFRKEGQNVTLSCEQNLNHDAMYWYRQDPGQGLRLIYYSQIVNDFQKGDIAEGYSVSREKKESFPLTVTSAQKNPTAFYLCASRVRQGAQGTQYFGPGTRLLVL.

CDR3 bases: TGCGCCAGCAGCCTATCGGGACTCCGTTTCAATGAGCAGTTCTTC. Translation gives CASSLSGLRFNEQFF. V is TRBV5-1 and J is TRBJ2-1; possibly TRBD2 for D (6 bases). Trimming removed 4 bases from V and 6 bases from J, with 17 bases in between. CDR1 is SGHRS, CDR2 YFSETQ, per germline. The CDR3 loop spans 15 amino acids. Combining the CDR3 with reference TRBV5-1 and TRBJ2-1 gives the whole variable domain KAGVTQTPRYLIKTRGQQVTLSCSPISGHRSVSWYQQTPGQGLQFLFEYFSETQRNKGNFPGRFSGRQFSNSRSEMNVSTLELGDSALYLCASSLSGLRFNEQFFGPGTRLTVL.

This chain joins TRBV25-1 and TRBJ2-7; 8 positions agree with TRBD1. The CDR3 is 14 amino acids. J was trimmed by 4 bases and V by 6 bases; bases with no gene match: 8. The germline V gene has CDR1 MGHDK and CDR2 SYGVNS. DNA of the CDR3: TGTGCCAGCAGGGCAGGGGGCAGTTTTTACGAGCAGTACTTC. It specifies CASRAGGSFYEQYF.

This rearrangement joins TRBV2 to TRBJ1-5; 9 bases fit TRBD1. V shed 6 bases and J 2 bases; nucleotides not matched to a gene: 11. Germline V gene sequence: CDR1 SNHLY, CDR2 FYNNEI. This CDR3 has 17 amino acids. The CDR3 here is CASRDRTGVIGNQPQHF. DNA of the CDR3: TGTGCCAGCAGAGATCGGACAGGGGTGATTGGCAATCAGCCCCAGCATTTT.

This sequence joins TRBV15 and TRBJ2-2; D is undetermined. The germline CDR1 and CDR2 sequences are LNHNV and YYDKDF (reference sequence). The V and J ends lost 2 bases and 0 bases respectively, with 7 bases between them. This CDR3 has 15 amino acids. The DNA for the CDR3 is TGTGCCACCAGCAGATCAACTACGAACACCGGGGAGCTGTTTTTT. Its translation is CATSRSTTNTGELFF. The complete variable domain, with remaining parts taken from reference TRBV15 and TRBJ2-2, reads DAMVIQNPRYQVTQFGKPVTLSCSQTLNHNVMYWYQQKSSQAPKLLFHYYDKDFNNEADTPDNFQSRRPNTSFCFLDIRSPGLGDTAMYLCATSRSTTNTGELFFGEGSRLTVL.

The V call is TRBV6-6, the J call TRBJ1-3; no clear D. Deletions cut 0 bases from V and 3 bases from J, with 9 bases between. The CDR3 spans 15 residues. Germline V gene data show CDR1 as MNHNY and CDR2 as SVGAGI (reference sequence). CDR3 loop: CASSYSSRFGNTIYF. CDR3 coding DNA: TGTGCCAGCAGTTACTCGAGTCGGTTTGGAAACACCATATATTTT.

The chain is built from TRBV7-3 and TRBJ2-4, with D possibly being TRBD2 (5 bases). The germline V gene has CDR1 SGHTA and CDR2 FQGTGA. Trimming cost V 0 bases and J 9 bases, with 12 bases left between them. The CDR3 is 14 residues long. The DNA of the CDR3 is TGTGCCAGCAGCTTAACACGAAGTGGGAGCATTCAGTACTTC. It specifies CASSLTRSGSIQYF.

The V and J genes are TRBV19 and TRBJ1-1; D is undetermined. Germline values: CDR1 LNHDA, CDR2 SQIVND (reference sequence). The ends were cut back, 3 bases at V and 5 bases at J, with 13 bases in the middle. CDR3 length: 14 residues. The CDR3 spells CASSMGRVRTEAFF. In DNA, the CDR3 is TGTGCCAGTAGTATGGGGAGGGTAAGGACTGAAGCTTTCTTT.

The chain is built from TRBV5-4 and TRBJ2-7; D might be TRBD2 (5 bases). V was pared by 0 bases and J by 7 bases, with 11 bases between. CDR3 length: 13 residues. CDR1 and CDR2 (germline): SGHNT, YYREEE (reference sequence). The CDR3 here is CASSLESGGEQYF. In nucleotides, the CDR3 is TGTGCCAGCAGCTTGGAGTCCGGCGGGGAGCAGTACTTC.

The chain combines TRBV6-1 with TRBJ2-2, with 10 nucleotides matching TRBD1. The V gene's germline CDR1 is MNHNS and CDR2 SASEGT. The ends lost 4 bases at V and 1 base at J; junction bases unmatched: 9. This CDR3 has 18 residues. Here the CDR3 reads CASSGQGAASWNTGELFF. CDR3 coding DNA: TGTGCCAGCAGTGGACAGGGGGCGGCTAGCTGGAACACCGGGGAGCTGTTTTTT.

This clone appeared once. The chain combines TRBV4-3 with TRBJ1-4; D not resolved. Trimming removed 0 bases at V and 8 bases at J, with 22 bases between. Germline V gene data show CDR1 as LGHNA and CDR2 as YSLEER. The CDR3 is 18 amino acids. The CDR3 reads CASSQDVYFGSLMEKLFF. The CDR3 DNA is TGCGCCAGCAGCCAAGACGTATATTTCGGGTCCTTAATGGAAAAACTGTTTTTT.

The chain links TRBV2 to TRBJ1-3; D perhaps matches TRBD1 (6 bases). V was pared by 7 bases and J by 4 bases, with 20 bases between. The germline gives CDR1 SNHLY, CDR2 FYNNEI. The CDR3 is made up of 16 amino acids. CDR3 sequence (DNA): TGTGCCAGCACCGACGGACAGTTTTTCATGGGAAACACCATATATTTT. Translated: CASTDGQFFMGNTIYF.